Sequencing of this T cell receptor (beta chain) was carried out in a study of PD-1 blockade in classical Hodgkin lymphoma. Findings and limits, study-wide: Complete responders' diversity at baseline resembled that of newly diagnosed patients. By C4D1 there was a significant rise in CD4+ TCR diversity but not in CD8+ TCR diversity. Exclusion applied to patients who initiated nivolumab less than 1 year following ASCT.

No patient escaped relapse after autologous stem cell transplantation, and brentuximab vedotin exposure varied. Notes on this clone: Its antigen is not known.

Germline lookup yields CDR1 SGHRS and CDR2 YFSETQ. The CDR3 length is 15 residues. V was pared by 3 bases and J by 6 bases, with 17 bases between. Only in-frame clones appear in the TCRdb table, and some are missing; sequencing was by immunoSEQ multiplex PCR. The data hold roughly 92,000 clones, with just under 95% observed a single time. The receptor was derived from a human donor with classical Hodgkin lymphoma. Specimen: peripheral blood mononuclear cells (PBMCs), collected at baseline. V and J are TRBV5-1 and TRBJ2-3, with D perhaps TRBD1 (5 bases). As DNA, the CDR3 is TGCGCCAGCAGCTCCAGGGTGTCCATGGGTGATACGCAGTATTTT. Its translation is CASSSRVSMGDTQYF.